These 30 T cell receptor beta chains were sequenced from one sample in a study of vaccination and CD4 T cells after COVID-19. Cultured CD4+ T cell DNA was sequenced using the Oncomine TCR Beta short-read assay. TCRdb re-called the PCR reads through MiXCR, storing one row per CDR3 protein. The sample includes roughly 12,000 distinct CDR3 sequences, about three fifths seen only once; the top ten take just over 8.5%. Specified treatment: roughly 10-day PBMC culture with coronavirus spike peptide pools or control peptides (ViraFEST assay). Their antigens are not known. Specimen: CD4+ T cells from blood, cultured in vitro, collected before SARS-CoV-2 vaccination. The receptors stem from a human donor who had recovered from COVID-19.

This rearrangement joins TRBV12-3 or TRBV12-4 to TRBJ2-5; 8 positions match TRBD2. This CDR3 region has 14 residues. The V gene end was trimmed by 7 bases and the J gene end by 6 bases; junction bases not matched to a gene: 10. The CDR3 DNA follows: TGTGCCAGCACCCCCGGAGCGGGAGTACAGACCCAGTACTTC. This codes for CASTPGAGVQTQYF.

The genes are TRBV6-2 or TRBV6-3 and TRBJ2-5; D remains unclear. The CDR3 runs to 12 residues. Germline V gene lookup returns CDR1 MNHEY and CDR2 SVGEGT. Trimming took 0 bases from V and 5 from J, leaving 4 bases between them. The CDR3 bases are TGTGCCAGCAGTTACTCGATGGAGACCCAGTACTTC. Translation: CASSYSMETQYF.

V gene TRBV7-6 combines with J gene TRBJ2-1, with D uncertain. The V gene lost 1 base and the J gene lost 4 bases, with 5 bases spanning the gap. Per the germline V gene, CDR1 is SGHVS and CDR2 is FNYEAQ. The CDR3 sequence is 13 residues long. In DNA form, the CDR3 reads TGTGCCAGCAGCTTAGGTTCTTACAATGAGCAGTTCTTC. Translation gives CASSLGSYNEQFF.

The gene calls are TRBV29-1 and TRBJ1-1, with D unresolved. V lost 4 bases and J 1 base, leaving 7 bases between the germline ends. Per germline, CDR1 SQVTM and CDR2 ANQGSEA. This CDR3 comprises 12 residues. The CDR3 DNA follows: TGCAGCGTTGTGGCGGGGAACACTGAAGCTTTCTTT. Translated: CSVVAGNTEAFF. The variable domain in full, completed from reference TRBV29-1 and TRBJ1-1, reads SAVISQKPSRDICQRGTSLTIQCQVDSQVTMMFWYRQQPGQSLTLIATANQGSEATYESGFVIDKFPISRPNLTFSTLTVSNMSPEDSSIYLCSVVAGNTEAFFGQGTRLTVV.

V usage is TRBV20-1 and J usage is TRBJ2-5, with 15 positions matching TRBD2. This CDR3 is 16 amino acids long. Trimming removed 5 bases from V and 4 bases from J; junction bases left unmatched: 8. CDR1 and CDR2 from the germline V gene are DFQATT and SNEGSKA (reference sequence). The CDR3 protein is CSAERWGLAGGETQYF. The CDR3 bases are TGCAGTGCTGAGAGATGGGGACTAGCGGGGGGAGAGACCCAGTACTTC.

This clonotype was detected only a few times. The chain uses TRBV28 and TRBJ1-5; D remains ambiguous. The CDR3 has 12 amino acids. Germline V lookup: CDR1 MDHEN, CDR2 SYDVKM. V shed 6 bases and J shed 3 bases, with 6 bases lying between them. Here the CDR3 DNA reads TGTGCCAGCAGGAGGGTCAATCAGCCCCAGCATTTT. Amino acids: CASRRVNQPQHF.

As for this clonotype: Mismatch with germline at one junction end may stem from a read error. CDR3 residues: CSARELASSYSEQFF. In nucleotides, the CDR3 is TGCAGTGCTAGAGAACTAGCTAGCTCCTACAGTGAGCAGTTCTTC. This chain joins TRBV20-1 and TRBJ2-1; D is perhaps TRBD2 (6 bases). The CDR3 has 15 amino acids. Germline CDR1 is DFQATT and CDR2 is SNEGSKA (reference sequence).

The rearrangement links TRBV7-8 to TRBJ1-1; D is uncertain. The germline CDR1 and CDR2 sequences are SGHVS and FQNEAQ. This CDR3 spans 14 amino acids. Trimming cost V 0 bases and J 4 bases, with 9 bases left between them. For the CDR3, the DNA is TGTGCCAGCAGCTTAGCAGGGTTGGCCACTGAAGCTTTCTTT. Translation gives CASSLAGLATEAFF.

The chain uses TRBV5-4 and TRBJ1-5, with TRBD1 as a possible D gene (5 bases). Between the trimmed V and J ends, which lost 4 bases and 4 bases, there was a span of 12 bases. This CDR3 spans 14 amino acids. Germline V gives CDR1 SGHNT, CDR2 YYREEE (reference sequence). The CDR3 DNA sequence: TGTGCCAGCAGCCCCCAGGGCGAGAATCAGCCCCAGCATTTT. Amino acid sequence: CASSPQGENQPQHF.

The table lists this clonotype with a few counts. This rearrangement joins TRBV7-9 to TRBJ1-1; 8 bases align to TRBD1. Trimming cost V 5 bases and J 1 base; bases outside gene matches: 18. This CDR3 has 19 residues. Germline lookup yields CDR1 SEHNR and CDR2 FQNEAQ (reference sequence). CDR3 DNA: TGTGCCAGCAGCCTGCCGGTTTCAGGACAGGGTATTGGGAACACTGAAGCTTTCTTT. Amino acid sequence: CASSLPVSGQGIGNTEAFF.

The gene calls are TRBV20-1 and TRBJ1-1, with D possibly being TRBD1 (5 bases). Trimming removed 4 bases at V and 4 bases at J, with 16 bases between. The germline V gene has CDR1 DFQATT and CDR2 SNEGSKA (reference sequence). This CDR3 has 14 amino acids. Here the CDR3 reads CSATREGVSTEAFF. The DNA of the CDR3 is TGCAGTGCTACCCGGGAAGGGGTGTCCACTGAAGCTTTCTTT.

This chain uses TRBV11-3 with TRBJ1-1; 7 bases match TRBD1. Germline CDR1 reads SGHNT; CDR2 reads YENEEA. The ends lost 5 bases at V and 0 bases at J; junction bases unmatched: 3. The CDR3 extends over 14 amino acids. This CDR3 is CASSQGGLNTEAFF. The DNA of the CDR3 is TGTGCCAGCAGCCAGGGGGGCTTGAACACTGAAGCTTTCTTT.

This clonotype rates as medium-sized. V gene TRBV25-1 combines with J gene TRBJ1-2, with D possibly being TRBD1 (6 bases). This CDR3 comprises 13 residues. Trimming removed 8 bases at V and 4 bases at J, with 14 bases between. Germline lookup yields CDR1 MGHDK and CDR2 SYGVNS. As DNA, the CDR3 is TGTGCCAGCGGATCGGGGGCCCCCTATGGCTACACCTTC. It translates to CASGSGAPYGYTF.

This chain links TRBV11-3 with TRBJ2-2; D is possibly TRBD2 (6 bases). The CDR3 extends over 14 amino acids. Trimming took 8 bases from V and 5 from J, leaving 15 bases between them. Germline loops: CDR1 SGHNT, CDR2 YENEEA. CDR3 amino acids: CASGRRVATGELFF. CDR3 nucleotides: TGTGCCAGCGGTAGGAGGGTAGCGACCGGGGAGCTGTTTTTT.

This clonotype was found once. DNA for the CDR3: TGCAGTGCTGCCGGGACAGGGAGCACAGATACGCAGTATTTT. Amino acids: CSAAGTGSTDTQYF. V gene TRBV20-1 combines with J gene TRBJ2-3, with 9 bases matching TRBD1. Losses at the gene ends were 5 bases for V and 0 bases for J; bases not matched to a gene: 3. The CDR3 is 14 residues long. CDR1 and CDR2 from the germline V gene are DFQATT and SNEGSKA (reference sequence).

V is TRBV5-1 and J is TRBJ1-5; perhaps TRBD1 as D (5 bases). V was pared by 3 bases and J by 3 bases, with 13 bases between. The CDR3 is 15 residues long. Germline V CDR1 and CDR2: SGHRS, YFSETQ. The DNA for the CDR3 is TGCGCCAGCAGCTCTGGGACCGACCACAATCAGCCCCAGCATTTT. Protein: CASSSGTDHNQPQHF.

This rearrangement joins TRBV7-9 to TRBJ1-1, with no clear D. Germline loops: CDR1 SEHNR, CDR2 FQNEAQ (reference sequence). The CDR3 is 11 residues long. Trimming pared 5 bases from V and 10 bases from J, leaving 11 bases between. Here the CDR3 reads CASSKGSGAFF. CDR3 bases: TGTGCCAGCAGCAAGGGAAGTGGAGCTTTCTTT.

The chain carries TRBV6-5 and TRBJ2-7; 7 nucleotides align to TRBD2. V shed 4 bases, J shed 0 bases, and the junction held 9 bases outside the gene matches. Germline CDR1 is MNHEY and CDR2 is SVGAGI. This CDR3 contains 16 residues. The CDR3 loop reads CASSSSGGRGSYEQYF. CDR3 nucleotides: TGTGCCAGCAGTTCCTCCGGTGGGAGGGGCTCCTACGAGCAGTACTTC.

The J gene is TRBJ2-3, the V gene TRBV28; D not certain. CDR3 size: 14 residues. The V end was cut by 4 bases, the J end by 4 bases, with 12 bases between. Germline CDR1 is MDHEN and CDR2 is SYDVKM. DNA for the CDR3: TGTGCCAGCAGTTCCCAACAGTTTCCAGATACGCAGTATTTT. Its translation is CASSSQQFPDTQYF. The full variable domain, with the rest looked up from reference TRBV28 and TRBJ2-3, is DVKVTQSSRYLVKRTGEKVFLECVQDMDHENMFWYRQDPGLGLRLIYFSYDVKMKEKGDIPEGYSVSREKKERFSLILESASTNQTSMYLCASSSQQFPDTQYFGPGTRLTVL.

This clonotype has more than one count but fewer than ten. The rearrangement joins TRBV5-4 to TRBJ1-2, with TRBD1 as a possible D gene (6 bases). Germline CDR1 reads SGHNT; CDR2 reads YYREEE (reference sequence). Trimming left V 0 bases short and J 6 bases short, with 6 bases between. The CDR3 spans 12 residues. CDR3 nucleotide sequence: TGTGCCAGCAGCTTGGACAGGGATGGCTACACCTTC. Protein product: CASSLDRDGYTF.

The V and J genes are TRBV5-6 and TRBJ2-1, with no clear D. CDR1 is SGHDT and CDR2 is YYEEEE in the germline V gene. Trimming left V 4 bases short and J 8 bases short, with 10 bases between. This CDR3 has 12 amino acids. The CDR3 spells CASSGLGHEQFF. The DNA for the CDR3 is TGTGCCAGCAGCGGGCTAGGGCATGAGCAGTTCTTC.

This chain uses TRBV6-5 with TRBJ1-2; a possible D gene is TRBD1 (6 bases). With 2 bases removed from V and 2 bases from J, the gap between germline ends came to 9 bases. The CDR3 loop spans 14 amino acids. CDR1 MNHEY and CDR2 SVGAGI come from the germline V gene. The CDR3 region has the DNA TGTGCCAGCAGTTACGACAGGAACAACTATGGCTACACCTTC. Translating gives CASSYDRNNYGYTF.

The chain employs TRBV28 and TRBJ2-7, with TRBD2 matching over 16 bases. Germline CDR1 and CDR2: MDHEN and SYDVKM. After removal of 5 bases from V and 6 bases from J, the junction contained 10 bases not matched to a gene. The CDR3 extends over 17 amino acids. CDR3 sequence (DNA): TGTGCCAGCAGTCAGGGACTAGCGGGAGGGCGGGTTATCGAGCAGTACTTC. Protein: CASSQGLAGGRVIEQYF.

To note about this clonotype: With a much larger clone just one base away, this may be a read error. CDR3 DNA sequence: TGCAGTGCTAGAGTGTCGGTAGATAGCAATCAGCCCCAGCATTTT. It specifies CSARVSVDSNQPQHF. V and J are TRBV20-1 and TRBJ1-5; no firm D call. Between the trimmed V and J ends, which lost 1 base and 0 bases, there was a span of 10 bases. The CDR3 has 15 amino acids. Germline lookup yields CDR1 DFQATT and CDR2 SNEGSKA (reference sequence).

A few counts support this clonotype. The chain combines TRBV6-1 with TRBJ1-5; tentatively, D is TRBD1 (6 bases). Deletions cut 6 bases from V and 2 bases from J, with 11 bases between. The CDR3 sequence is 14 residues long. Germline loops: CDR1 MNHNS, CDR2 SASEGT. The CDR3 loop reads CASREQGGNQPQHF. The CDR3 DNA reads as TGTGCCAGCAGGGAACAGGGAGGCAATCAGCCCCAGCATTTT.

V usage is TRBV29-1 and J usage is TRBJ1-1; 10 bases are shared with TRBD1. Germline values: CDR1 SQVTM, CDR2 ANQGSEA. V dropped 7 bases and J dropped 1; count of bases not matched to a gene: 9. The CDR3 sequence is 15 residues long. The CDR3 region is CSGGRQGAQNTEAFF. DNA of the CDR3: TGCAGCGGTGGTCGACAGGGGGCGCAGAACACTGAAGCTTTCTTT. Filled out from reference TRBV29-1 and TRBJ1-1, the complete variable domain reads SAVISQKPSRDICQRGTSLTIQCQVDSQVTMMFWYRQQPGQSLTLIATANQGSEATYESGFVIDKFPISRPNLTFSTLTVSNMSPEDSSIYLCSGGRQGAQNTEAFFGQGTRLTVV.

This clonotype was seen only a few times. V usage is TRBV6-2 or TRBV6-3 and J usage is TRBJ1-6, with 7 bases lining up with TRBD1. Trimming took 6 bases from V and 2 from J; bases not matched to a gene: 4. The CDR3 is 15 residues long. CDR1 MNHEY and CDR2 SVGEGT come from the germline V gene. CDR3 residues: CASRRDSTYNSPLHF. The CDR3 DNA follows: TGTGCCAGCAGACGGGACAGCACCTATAATTCACCCCTCCACTTT.

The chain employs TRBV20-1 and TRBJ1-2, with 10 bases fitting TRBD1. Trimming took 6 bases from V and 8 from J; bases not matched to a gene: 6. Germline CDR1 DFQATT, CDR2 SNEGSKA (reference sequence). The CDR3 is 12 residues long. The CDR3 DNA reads TGCAGTGCCCCAGTGACAGGGGGCGGCTACACCTTC. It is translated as CSAPVTGGGYTF.

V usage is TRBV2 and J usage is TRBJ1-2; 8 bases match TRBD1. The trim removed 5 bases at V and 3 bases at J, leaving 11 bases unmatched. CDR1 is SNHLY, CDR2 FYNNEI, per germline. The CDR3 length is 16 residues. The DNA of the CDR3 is TGTGCCAGCAGTAGATGGACAGGGCAGCAGGACTATGGCTACACCTTC. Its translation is CASSRWTGQQDYGYTF.

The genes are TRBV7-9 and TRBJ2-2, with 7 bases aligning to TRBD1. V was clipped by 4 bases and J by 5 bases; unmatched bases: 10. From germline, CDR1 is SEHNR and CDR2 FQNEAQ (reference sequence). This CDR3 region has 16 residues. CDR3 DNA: TGTGCCAGCAGCTGGGACAGCCCGGGCAGGACCGGGGAGCTGTTTTTT. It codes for CASSWDSPGRTGELFF. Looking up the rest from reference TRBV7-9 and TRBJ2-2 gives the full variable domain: DTGVSQNPRHKITKRGQNVTFRCDPISEHNRLYWYRQTLGQGPEFLTYFQNEAQLEKSRLLSDRFSAERPKGSFSTLEIQRTEQGDSAMYLCASSWDSPGRTGELFFGEGSRLTVL.